The T cell receptor beta chain under discussion was sequenced for a study of T-cell memory formation after mild COVID-19. As for the study in general: Clusters were largely donor specific. Whole-study results and caveats: CM and EM subsets held most contracting CD4+ clones; EMRA held CD8+ ones. There were some responding clones in pre-infection memory, which suggested that cross-reactive memory had joined. Balance between CD4 and CD8 was seen in clones contracting day 15 to 85, and a CD4+ lean was seen in later expanders.

MiXCR, run by TCRdb on the 5' RACE reads, gives a single entry per CDR3 protein. Among fewer than 700,000 distinct CDR3 sequences listed, roughly 18% were seen once. In its sample, this clonotype was seen many times. Antigen: not known. This CDR3 has 11 amino acids. The V and J ends lost 6 bases and 8 bases respectively, with 10 bases between them. The TCR sequence derives from an adult woman who had mild COVID-19 (a few samples of this study predate the infection). Cell type and time point are not known. Sequenced: PBMCs or a T cell subset sorted from them (not recorded which). V is TRBV12-3 or TRBV12-4 and J is TRBJ1-1; D is unclear. The DNA for the CDR3 is TGTGCCAGCAGCCGCGGTCGAGAAGCTTTCTTT. This codes for CASSRGREAFF.